This T cell receptor beta chain was observed in a study of blood T cell repertoires in COVID-19. Study-level background: Acute-phase and convalescent COVID-19 samples originated in the United States, Italy and Spain. T cells, B-cell-depleted T cells, or PBMCs supplied cDNA or gDNA.

In the original processing: Quantification of nucleated cells was approximated via reference gene primer amplification. Produced via immunoSEQ multiplex PCR; TCRdb's table is partial and in-frame only. D and trimming come from the DNA, and the V and J calls and clone size come from that table. There are roughly 220,000 clones in the sample; 86% occur only once, and over 2% lies in the top ten. The clonotype comes from a man aged 30 to 39 who had recovered from COVID-19. The sequencing input was peripheral blood.

The CDR3 loop is CSAASGRENTEAFF. The CDR3 DNA sequence: TGCAGCGCCGCATCAGGGCGGGAGAACACTGAAGCTTTCTTT. J is TRBJ1-1 and V is TRBV29-1; D is possibly TRBD1 (5 bases). V gave up 7 bases and J gave up 1 base, with 16 bases separating them. There are 14 residues in the CDR3. From germline, CDR1 is SQVTM and CDR2 ANQGSEA.